Detailed here is one T cell receptor (beta chain). What it recognizes is unknown. CDR1 is LNHNV, CDR2 YYDKDF, per germline (reference sequence). This CDR3 is 15 amino acids long. With 0 bases clipped from V and 10 bases from J, the junction kept 6 bases outside the gene matches. The data stem from a study of early T cells in non-severe SARS-CoV-2 infection. Study-level background: Unsorted whole blood bulk RNA was sequenced, with unpaired chains.

cDNA molecules, individually, were tagged with unique molecular identifiers. TCRdb re-derived calls from the 5' RACE reads in MiXCR, one entry per CDR3 protein. The sample gives fewer than 100,000 distinct CDR3 sequences, approximately 12% of which show up once; approximately 3.6% is in the top ten. Findings and caveats of the study: Private and CD4 specificities were missed by VDJdb matching, skewed to anti-spike CD8.

The V call is TRBV15, the J call TRBJ2-1; 10 bases match TRBD1. The source of this sequence is an adult who was a healthcare worker with PCR-confirmed SARS-CoV-2 infection or an uninfected control (not recorded which). Material: whole blood. The CDR3 spells CATSRDLGQGREQFF. The CDR3 DNA is TGTGCCACCAGCAGAGATTTGGGACAGGGGAGGGAGCAGTTCTTC.